Described below is a single T cell receptor (beta chain) sequence and its context. Its specificity is unknown. This CDR3 region has 12 residues. Trimming shortened V by 5 bases and J by 14 bases, and 18 bases separated the two germline ends. Germline V gene sequence: CDR1 SEHNR, CDR2 FQNEAQ (reference sequence). The sample is drawn from a study of CD8 T cells in ankylosing spondylitis. Points from the study as a whole: Within ankylosing spondylitis blood, a TCR beta motif made up of fewer than ten highly homologous variants appeared to be characteristic. Both synovial fluid and blood in reactive arthritis had previously been reported to carry some motif variants.

Library preparation for TCR beta used quantitative 5'-RACE with molecular barcodes. TCRdb ran MiXCR on the 5' RACE reads and lists one entry per CDR3 protein. The sample includes some 840,000 distinct CDR3 sequences, approximately 12% of them seen just once. Sequenced input: blood, either unsorted or a sorted T cell fraction (not recorded which). This TCR derives from a male donor with ankylosing spondylitis. This chain links TRBV7-9 with TRBJ1-2; the D is unclear. CDR3: CASSGRSMFHTF. The CDR3, as DNA: TGTGCCAGCAGCGGCCGGTCTATGTTCCATACCTTC.